This T cell receptor (beta chain) was found in a study of blood T cell repertoires in COVID-19 (dated by TCRdb to about 2020). As for the study more broadly: Collaborator samples came from the United States, Italy and Spain and covered acute and convalescent phases of COVID-19. The prospective study material was composed of cDNA or gDNA derived from T cells, B-cell-depleted T cells, or PBMCs. Subjects who had been exposed to COVID-19, were actively infected with it, or had recovered from it provided the deeply sampled blood TCRbeta repertoires that made up the dataset. The repertoires were released in a freely available public database meant as a resource for research on the immune response to SARS-CoV-2. The samples were drawn from two sources: the first 160 participants of the ongoing ImmuneRACE study, and 1,000 to 1,500 subjects contributed by 6 global collaborators. Sample metadata almost always included a de-identified subject ID, COVID-19 status, age in years and sex. Where HLA class I and class II types were available, the types were taken from metadata supplied by the sample provider, not from assay-based typing.

The immunoSEQ Assay, a bias-controlled multiplex PCR, was used to amplify TCRbeta CDR3 regions from genomic DNA. Concerning the study's data processing: Within the assay, amplification of reference gene primers was used to estimate how many nucleated cells each sample contained. To quantify the absolute abundance of each unique TCRbeta CDR3 rearrangement, sequence reads were collapsed and filtered. For each sample, productive Simpson clonality was calculated as the square root of Simpson's diversity index across productive rearrangements. TCRdb took over this immuneACCESS table, retaining in-frame rearrangements with V and J assigned. Such tables are incomplete; in checked studies, under half of the missing clones stem from an unresolved V gene, and the remainder is unexplained. D and trimming were read from the DNA, whereas the V and J calls and clone size are those reported in that table. The sample profile shows under 150,000 clones; just under 90% of them were found once. Approximately 4.5% of the sample is held by the ten biggest clonotypes.

From its cysteine to its phenylalanine, the CDR3 spans 11 amino acids. CDR3 DNA only is kept here, 33 bases in frame from base 1. Taken from the germline V gene (reference sequence), the CDR1 and CDR2 loops are MNHEY and SMNVEV. The paper as a whole reports these results and caveats: The quantity of clinical and demographic metadata differed by source and by participant and was supplied without curation.

Whole blood was collected in K2EDTA tubes by collaborating institutions according to the institutions' own protocols. For TCRbeta analysis, collaborators shipped samples as frozen whole blood, isolated PBMCs, or DNA extracted from either of those sample types. Turning to this clone: Its cognate antigen has yet to be identified. The junction shows a germline mismatch at one end, possibly a read error.

The sequence was obtained from a woman between 50 and 59 years old with acute or convalescent COVID-19. Sequenced input: peripheral blood. Recombination linked TRBV27 to TRBJ2-3; TRBD1 is possibly the D segment (6 matching bases). The CDR3 sequence is CASRTTGTQYF. The DNA sequence reads TGTGCCAGCAGAACGACAGGTACGCAGTATTTT.